Included here is one TCR beta chain sequence, with context. This record belongs to a study of T-cell reconstitution after alpha-beta-depleted transplantation in children. Unique molecular identifiers featured in how the TCRbeta library was prepared. A single record per CDR3 protein comes from TCRdb applying MiXCR to the PCR reads. The sample has roughly 610,000 distinct CDR3 sequences; approximately 10% are singletons. This clonotype was sampled from a human donor who donated a stem cell graft to a child with acute myeloid leukemia. Sequencing used PBMCs from the stem cell graft donor, obtained from the stem cell graft.

For the CDR3, the DNA is TGTGCCAGCAGCAAAGGGGCCGTGGGGTTGGCTGGAAACACCATATATTTT. Translating it yields CASSKGAVGLAGNTIYF. This chain uses TRBV21-1 with TRBJ1-3. TRBV21-1 is noted as a pseudogene. The CDR3 runs 17 residues.